The 23 T cell receptor beta chains listed next were all sequenced from one sample in a study of OX40 agonist ivuxolimab in advanced cancers. TCRdb keeps only in-frame clones here, not all; method: immunoSEQ multiplex PCR. Here the sample spans 40,000 to 45,000 clones, approximately 83% being singletons. Sequenced here: CD4+ or CD8+ T cells sorted from blood, sampled in a trial of the OX40 agonist ivuxolimab. The receptors originated from an adult with an advanced solid tumor such as melanoma, head and neck, liver or kidney cancer.

This clone appeared once. The chain is built from TRBV19 and TRBJ2-5; the D is unclear. With the DNA end fitting TRBJ2-7 better, the J assignment may be wrong. The CDR3 loop spans 13 amino acids. CDR1 and CDR2 (germline): LNHDA, SQIVND (reference sequence). The CDR3 nucleotides read TGTGCCAGTAGTTTTGAAGGGTCCTACGAGCAGTACTTC. Encoded protein: CASSFEGSYEQYF.

This chain links TRBV5-1 with TRBJ2-1; TRBD2 matches at 15 bases. The length of the CDR3 is 21 residues. The germline gives CDR1 SGHRS, CDR2 YFSETQ. With V trimmed by 3 bases and J by 7 bases, 20 bases remained unmatched. The CDR3 nucleotides read TGCGCCAGCAGCTACAAGAATGGGACTAGCGGGGGGAAAGGGGTATGGAATGAGCAGTTCTTC. It is translated as CASSYKNGTSGGKGVWNEQFF.

V and J are TRBV5-5 and TRBJ2-2; D is unclear. This CDR3 region has 14 residues. Trimming stripped 0 bases from V and 6 bases from J, with 9 bases between. In germline, CDR1 is SGHKS, CDR2 YYEKEE (reference sequence). The CDR3 nucleotides are TGTGCCAGCAGCTTGGGAGAATATCCCGGGGAGCTGTTTTTT. It encodes CASSLGEYPGELFF.

The rearrangement links TRBV13 to TRBJ1-2; D uncertain. Trimming left V 1 base short and J 3 bases short, with 3 bases between. CDR3 length equals 12 residues. The germline V gene has CDR1 PRHDT and CDR2 FYEKMQ (reference sequence). The CDR3 DNA reads TGTGCCAGCAGCTTAGAACACTATGGCTACACCTTC. This encodes CASSLEHYGYTF.

This clone was picked up one time. This sequence joins TRBV13 and TRBJ2-3; unclear D gene. Between the trimmed V and J ends, which lost 3 bases and 2 bases, there was a span of 9 bases. In germline, CDR1 is PRHDT, CDR2 FYEKMQ (reference sequence). The CDR3 has 14 amino acids. The DNA of the CDR3 is TGTGCCAGCAGCTTCCCGACCAACACAGATACGCAGTATTTT. Amino acid sequence: CASSFPTNTDTQYF.

J is TRBJ2-1 and V is TRBV11-2, with 10 bases aligning to TRBD2. This CDR3 contains 14 residues. Germline values: CDR1 SGHAT, CDR2 FQNNGV. The ends lost 7 bases at V and 4 bases at J; junction bases unmatched: 4. The CDR3, as DNA: TGTGCCAGCATCCTTAGCGGGGGGTACAATGAGCAGTTCTTC. Amino acids: CASILSGGYNEQFF.

This rearrangement joins TRBV19 to TRBJ1-2; D uncertain. This CDR3 is built from 13 residues. Trimming pared 7 bases from V and 8 bases from J, leaving 17 bases between. In germline, CDR1 is LNHDA, CDR2 SQIVND (reference sequence). CDR3 coding DNA: TGTGCCAGTAAAGACGCGACACTTGGAGGCTACACCTTC. Its protein product is CASKDATLGGYTF. The full variable domain, with the rest looked up from reference TRBV19 and TRBJ1-2, is DGGITQSPKYLFRKEGQNVTLSCEQNLNHDAMYWYRQDPGQGLRLIYYSQIVNDFQKGDIAEGYSVSREKKESFPLTVTSAQKNPTAFYLCASKDATLGGYTFGSGTRLTVV.

The chain has TRBV6-5 and TRBJ2-7; no definite D call. In germline, CDR1 is MNHEY, CDR2 SVGAGI. The CDR3 is 15 amino acids. The V and J ends lost 4 bases and 0 bases respectively, with 13 bases between them. In DNA, the CDR3 is TGTGCCAGCAGTTCCCCAGCGAGTAGCTCCTACGAGCAGTACTTC. It yields the protein CASSSPASSSYEQYF.

This clone appeared a few times. This chain uses TRBV10-3 with TRBJ1-2, with D perhaps TRBD1 (6 bases). Germline loops: CDR1 ENHRY, CDR2 SYGVKD. Between the trimmed V and J ends, which lost 6 bases and 4 bases, there was a span of 15 bases. The CDR3 spans 14 residues. The CDR3 reads CAISIPTGSYGYTF. The CDR3 DNA reads as TGTGCCATCAGCATACCTACAGGGTCCTATGGCTACACCTTC.

The genes are TRBV28 and TRBJ2-3; 7 bases align to TRBD1. CDR1 is MDHEN, CDR2 SYDVKM, per germline. This CDR3 contains 15 residues. V shed 8 bases and J 0 bases; nucleotides not matched to a gene: 8. The CDR3 DNA reads TGTGCCAGCGTTTCAGGGGGTGCTAGCACAGATACGCAGTATTTT. This codes for CASVSGGASTDTQYF.

The CDR3 here is CASSLGAGTGANVLTF. Written as DNA, the CDR3 is TGTGCCAGCAGCTTGGGGGCGGGGACTGGGGCCAACGTCCTGACTTTC. This chain joins TRBV5-4 and TRBJ2-6, with a tentative D call TRBD2 (6 bases). The CDR3 loop spans 16 amino acids. The V end lost 0 bases, the J end lost 2 bases, and 9 bases lay between the germline ends. Germline values: CDR1 SGHNT, CDR2 YYREEE (reference sequence). Drawing the rest from reference TRBV5-4 and TRBJ2-6, the complete variable domain is ETGVTQSPTHLIKTRGQQVTLRCSSQSGHNTVSWYQQALGQGPQFIFQYYREEENGRGNFPPRFSGLQFPNYSSELNVNALELDDSALYLCASSLGAGTGANVLTFGAGSRLTVL.

The rearrangement joins TRBV19 to TRBJ2-7; TRBD1 aligns across 8 bases. Germline V gene sequence: CDR1 LNHDA, CDR2 SQIVND (reference sequence). V lost 4 bases, J lost 6 bases, and 11 bases stayed unmatched. CDR3 size: 15 residues. CDR3 in DNA: TGTGCCAGTAGTAAATCCGGGACAGGCTGGGTCGAGCAGTACTTC. Protein product: CASSKSGTGWVEQYF.

The V call is TRBV19, the J call TRBJ1-5, with TRBD1 identical over 7 bases. The germline CDR1 and CDR2 sequences are LNHDA and SQIVND (reference sequence). The J segment lost 9 bases and the V segment lost 4 bases, leaving 3 bases of the junction unmatched. This CDR3 comprises 12 residues. The CDR3 DNA reads TGTGCCAGTAGTACGAGGGGGCCGCCCCAGCATTTT. It yields the protein CASSTRGPPQHF.

The chain carries TRBV27 and TRBJ1-1; D is uncertain. Deletions cut 5 bases from V and 5 bases from J, with 12 bases between. The germline gives CDR1 MNHEY, CDR2 SMNVEV (reference sequence). The CDR3 contains 13 residues. The CDR3 loop reads CASSVRLGTEAFF. The CDR3 region has the DNA TGTGCCAGCAGTGTCCGGCTGGGGACTGAAGCTTTCTTT.

The chain joins TRBV7-6 to TRBJ2-7, with 7 bases identical to TRBD1. V was clipped by 1 base and J by 4 bases; unmatched bases: 4. CDR1 SGHVS and CDR2 FNYEAQ come from the germline V gene. The CDR3 extends over 14 amino acids. The CDR3 region is CASSLGETGYEQYF. The CDR3 DNA is TGTGCCAGCAGCTTAGGAGAGACAGGGTACGAGCAGTACTTC.

The chain employs TRBV19 and TRBJ2-1; no firm D call. Germline values: CDR1 LNHDA, CDR2 SQIVND (reference sequence). V gave up 9 bases and J gave up 6 bases, with 6 bases separating them. This CDR3 spans 10 amino acids. The CDR3, as DNA: TGTGCCAGCGGACGCAATGAGCAGTTCTTC. Translating it yields CASGRNEQFF.

In DNA form, the CDR3 reads TGTGCCAGTAGCAGCCCCCCAGGGAGACACGCTAGCAATCAGCCCCAGCATTTT. It translates to CASSSPPGRHASNQPQHF. The V and J genes are TRBV19 and TRBJ1-5; tentatively, D is TRBD1 (5 bases). V lost 6 bases to trimming and J lost 0 bases, with 21 bases between them. This CDR3 spans 18 amino acids. Germline V gene data show CDR1 as LNHDA and CDR2 as SQIVND (reference sequence).

The CDR3 DNA reads TGTGCCAGCAGCTTGGGGCCGGGGCAGGGGGAGACCGGGGAGCTGTTTTTT. Translated, it gives CASSLGPGQGETGELFF. This chain links TRBV5-7 with TRBJ2-2; 7 bases match TRBD1. TRBV5-7 has ORF status, its function being uncertain. The CDR3 totals 17 residues. Trimming removed 0 bases from V and 5 bases from J; junction bases left unmatched: 10.

The chain uses TRBV5-1 and TRBJ2-2; 10 positions match TRBD1. Unmatched junction bases numbered 2, after V lost 3 bases and J lost 0 bases. Germline V CDR1 and CDR2: SGHRS, YFSETQ. The CDR3 is 16 residues long. The chain's CDR3 is CASSSGTGANTGELFF. The CDR3 DNA reads as TGCGCCAGCAGCTCTGGGACAGGGGCGAACACCGGGGAGCTGTTTTTT.

The V call is TRBV19, the J call TRBJ2-5; 7 positions match TRBD2. Germline V gene lookup returns CDR1 LNHDA and CDR2 SQIVND (reference sequence). After removal of 9 bases from V and 5 bases from J, the junction contained 15 bases not matched to a gene. The CDR3 runs to 15 residues. The CDR3 nucleotides are TGTGCCAGCACGGCTCGGAGGGGCGGGAGTGAGACCCAGTACTTC. Its translation is CASTARRGGSETQYF.

The J gene is TRBJ2-2, the V gene TRBV5-6; D is undetermined. Germline V gene lookup returns CDR1 SGHDT and CDR2 YYEEEE. Trimming took 3 bases from V and 6 from J, leaving 6 bases between them. The CDR3 totals 12 residues. CDR3 DNA sequence: TGTGCCAGCAGCTGGGGTTCCGGGGAGCTGTTTTTT. Its translation: CASSWGSGELFF.

The V and J genes are TRBV4-2 and TRBJ2-1, with 8 bases that match TRBD2. V lost 5 bases to trimming and J lost 7 bases; unmatched junction nucleotides: 10. The CDR3 is 15 amino acids. Germline V gives CDR1 LGHNA, CDR2 YNFKEQ. CDR3 sequence: CASSFGASGSNEQFF. CDR3 in DNA: TGTGCCAGCAGCTTCGGAGCTAGCGGGTCTAATGAGCAGTTCTTC.

This clone has a handful of counts. The genes are TRBV7-8 and TRBJ1-6, with D unresolved. The CDR3 runs to 14 residues. Germline V lookup: CDR1 SGHVS, CDR2 FQNEAQ. Deletions cut 1 base from V and 6 bases from J, with 7 bases between. The CDR3, as DNA: TGTGCCAGCAGCTTAGGGTCTGTTAATTCACCCCTCCACTTT. Amino acids: CASSLGSVNSPLHF.